This T cell receptor (beta chain) was documented in a study of OX40 agonist ivuxolimab in advanced cancers. Measured with immunoSEQ multiplex PCR; TCRdb has only the in-frame clones, and not every one. Of roughly 50,000 clones listed, approximately 86% are singletons. This clone has just a few counts. Its specificity is unknown. V lost 4 bases to trimming and J lost 6 bases, with 15 bases between them. The CDR3 length is 14 residues. The germline gives CDR1 LNHDA, CDR2 SQIVND (reference sequence). General study results and limits: Within 6 weeks, CD4+ and CD8+ blood T cells expanded clonally at 0.1 to 3.0 mg/kg. It was not determined which antigens were specifically recognized by the peripheral T cells that had undergone clonal expansion. In a subset of nonresponders, normalized T-cell clonal expansion was also low.

This chain joins TRBV19 and TRBJ1-1, with D tentatively TRBD1 (6 bases). The TCR originated in an adult with an advanced solid tumor such as melanoma, head and neck, liver or kidney cancer. This specimen consisted of CD4+ or CD8+ T cells sorted from blood, obtained in a trial of the OX40 agonist ivuxolimab. The CDR3 reads CASSTTQGSAEAFF. As DNA, the CDR3 is TGTGCCAGTAGTACGACACAGGGTTCCGCTGAAGCTTTCTTT. Combining the CDR3 with reference TRBV19 and TRBJ1-1 gives the whole variable domain DGGITQSPKYLFRKEGQNVTLSCEQNLNHDAMYWYRQDPGQGLRLIYYSQIVNDFQKGDIAEGYSVSREKKESFPLTVTSAQKNPTAFYLCASSTTQGSAEAFFGQGTRLTVV.